This T cell receptor beta chain stems from a study of shared clonotypes between healthy human individuals. The data were produced by immunoSEQ multiplex PCR, yet TCRdb's version contains in-frame clones alone and is incomplete. Among about 110,000 clones listed, about 66% were seen once. This clonotype originated in a woman aged 25-40 years in good health. Sequenced material: memory CD8+ T cells sorted from blood. This sample's subset: CD45RO+ cells pooled with CCR7-negative TemRA cells.

The CDR3 loop is CASSMFSKHTQYF. The CDR3, as DNA: TGTGCCAGTAGTATGTTCAGCAAGCATACGCAGTATTTT. The chain employs TRBV19 and TRBJ2-3; D gene uncertain. The germline V gene encodes CDR1 LNHDA and CDR2 SQIVND (reference sequence). The CDR3 is made up of 13 amino acids. V was clipped by 3 bases and J by 7 bases, with 11 bases between them.